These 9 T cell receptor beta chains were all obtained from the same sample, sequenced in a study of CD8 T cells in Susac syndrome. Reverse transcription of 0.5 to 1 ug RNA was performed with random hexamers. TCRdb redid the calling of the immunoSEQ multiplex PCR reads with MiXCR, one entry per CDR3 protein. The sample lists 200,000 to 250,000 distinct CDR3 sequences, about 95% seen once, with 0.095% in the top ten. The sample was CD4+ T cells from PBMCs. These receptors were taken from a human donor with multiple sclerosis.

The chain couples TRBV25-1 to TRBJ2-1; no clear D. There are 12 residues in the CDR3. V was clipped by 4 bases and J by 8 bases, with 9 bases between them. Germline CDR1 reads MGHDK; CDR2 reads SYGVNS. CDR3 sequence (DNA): TGTGCCAGCAGTGCCATAGGCGATGAGCAGTTCTTC. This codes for CASSAIGDEQFF.

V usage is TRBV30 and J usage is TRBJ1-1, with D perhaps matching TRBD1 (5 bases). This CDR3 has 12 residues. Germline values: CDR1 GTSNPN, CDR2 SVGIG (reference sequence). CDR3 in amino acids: CARGRSDTEAFF. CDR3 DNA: TGTGCGCGGGGCAGATCGGACACTGAAGCTTTCTTT.

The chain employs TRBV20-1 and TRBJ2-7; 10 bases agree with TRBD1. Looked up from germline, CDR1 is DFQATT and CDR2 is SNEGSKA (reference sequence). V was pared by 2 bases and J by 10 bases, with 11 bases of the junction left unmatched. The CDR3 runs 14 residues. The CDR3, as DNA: TGCAGTGCTAGACCCCCGGGACAGGGGACGTATCAGTACTTC. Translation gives CSARPPGQGTYQYF.

The CDR3 loop is CASSKGVSTEAFF. CDR3 nucleotide sequence: TGTGCCAGCAGCAAAGGGGTTTCCACTGAAGCTTTCTTT. This sequence joins TRBV3-1 and TRBJ1-1; D may be TRBD1 (5 bases). Germline CDR1 LGHDT, CDR2 YNNKEL (reference sequence). The CDR3 consists of 13 residues. V shed 5 bases and J shed 4 bases, with 11 bases lying between them.

The CDR3 sequence: CSASGQGYNQPQHF. The CDR3 DNA follows: TGCAGTGCCAGTGGACAGGGCTACAATCAGCCCCAGCATTTT. The V gene is TRBV20-1, the J gene TRBJ1-5, with 8 bases lining up with TRBD1. Looked up from germline, CDR1 is DFQATT and CDR2 is SNEGSKA (reference sequence). This CDR3 has 14 amino acids. V was pared by 6 bases and J by 3 bases, with 7 bases of the junction left unmatched.

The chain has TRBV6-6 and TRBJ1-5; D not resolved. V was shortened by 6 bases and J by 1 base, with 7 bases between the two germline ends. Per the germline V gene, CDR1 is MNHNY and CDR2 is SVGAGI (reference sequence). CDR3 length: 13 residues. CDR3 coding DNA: TGTGCCAGCAGCACAGCGAGCAATCAGCCCCAGCATTTT. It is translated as CASSTASNQPQHF.

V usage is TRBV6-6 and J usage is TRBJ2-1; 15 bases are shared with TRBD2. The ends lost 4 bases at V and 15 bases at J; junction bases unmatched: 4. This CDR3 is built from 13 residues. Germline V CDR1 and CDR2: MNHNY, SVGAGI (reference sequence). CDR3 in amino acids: CASSWTSGGVWFF. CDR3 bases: TGTGCCAGCAGTTGGACTAGCGGGGGGGTTTGGTTCTTC.

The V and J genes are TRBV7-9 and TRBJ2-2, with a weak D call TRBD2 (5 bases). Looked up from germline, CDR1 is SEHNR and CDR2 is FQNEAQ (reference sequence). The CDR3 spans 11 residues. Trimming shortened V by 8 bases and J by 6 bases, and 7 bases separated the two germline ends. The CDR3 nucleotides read TGTGCCAGCGCGGGTCCCGGGGAGCTGTTTTTT. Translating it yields CASAGPGELFF. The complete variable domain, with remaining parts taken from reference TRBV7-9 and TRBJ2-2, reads DTGVSQNPRHKITKRGQNVTFRCDPISEHNRLYWYRQTLGQGPEFLTYFQNEAQLEKSRLLSDRFSAERPKGSFSTLEIQRTEQGDSAMYLCASAGPGELFFGEGSRLTVL.

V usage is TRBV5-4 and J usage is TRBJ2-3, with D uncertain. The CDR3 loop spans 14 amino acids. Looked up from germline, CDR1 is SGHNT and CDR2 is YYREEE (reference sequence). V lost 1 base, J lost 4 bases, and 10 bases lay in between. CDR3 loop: CASSLTPSSDTQYF. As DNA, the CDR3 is TGTGCCAGCAGCTTGACACCTAGTTCAGATACGCAGTATTTT.